What follows are 22 T cell receptor beta chains derived from one specimen sequenced in a study of blood T cells in healthy people across ages (dated by TCRdb to about 2015). The protocol used for the library was 5' RACE. The sequencing machine was an Illumina HiSeq 2500. A second PCR of roughly 7 to 11 cycles was performed with a sample-barcoded 5' primer and a J-beta primer mix. TCRdb ran its own pipeline on the public reads, namely fastp trimming at Q25 and MiXCR clone calling, and kept in-frame beta chains. CDR3 protein duplicates are merged, each entry listing the most common genes and DNA. Counted in this sample were some 1.6 million distinct CDR3 sequences; approximately 32% of them appeared once. The ten largest clones represent roughly 10% of the sample. The sequenced sample consisted of blood. The receptors here all came from a woman aged 30 to 39 in good health.

Details on this clonotype: A much larger clonotype is one base distant, so this may be a read error. The CDR3 protein is CASSYGGGGNEQFF. CDR3 DNA: TGTGCCAGCAGTTACGGCGGGGGGGGCAATGAGCAGTTCTTC. The rearrangement uses TRBV6-5 and TRBJ2-1, with 9 nucleotides matching TRBD2. Germline V gene sequence: CDR1 MNHEY, CDR2 SVGAGI. The CDR3 is 14 residues long. J was trimmed by 6 bases and V by 2 bases; bases with no gene match: 2.

Points on this clonotype: The junction differs from germline at one of its ends, possibly a read error. This sequence joins TRBV30 and TRBJ1-5; 7 nucleotides align to TRBD1. The germline CDR1 and CDR2 sequences are GTSNPN and SVGIG (reference sequence). CDR3 size: 16 residues. DNA of the CDR3: TGTGCCTGGAGTGCCCTGACAGGGAATCGCAATCGGCCCCAGCATTTT. Translating it yields CAWSALTGNRNRPQHF.

The chain is built from TRBV4-1 and TRBJ2-1; the match to TRBD2 covers 12 bases. Germline trimming cut 5 bases from V and 3 bases from J; bases unmatched to any gene: 5. Per germline, CDR1 MGHRA and CDR2 YSYEKL. The CDR3 sequence is 16 residues long. CDR3 residues: CASSATSGRIYNEQFF. DNA of the CDR3: TGCGCCAGCAGCGCAACTAGCGGGAGGATCTACAATGAGCAGTTCTTC.

With regard to this clonotype: One end of the junction is discordant with germline, which a read error may explain. The V call is TRBV18, the J call TRBJ2-1, with TRBD1 matching 7 bases. CDR3 length: 13 amino acids. Looked up from germline, CDR1 is KGHSH and CDR2 is LQKENI. CDR3 residues: CVSRGQLLYEQFF. The CDR3 region has the DNA TGTGTCAGCCGGGGACAGTTGTTGTATGAGCAGTTCTTC.

This clonotype was detected only a few times. This rearrangement joins TRBV7-3 to TRBJ1-1, with D unresolved. Per the germline V gene, CDR1 is SGHTA and CDR2 is FQGTGA. This CDR3 has 15 residues. The V gene lost 4 bases and the J gene lost 1 base, with 13 bases spanning the gap. The CDR3: CASSSKGRPNTEAFF. DNA for the CDR3: TGTGCCAGCAGCTCAAAAGGACGGCCGAACACTGAAGCTTTCTTT.

Only one count was recorded for this clonotype. V and J are TRBV21-1 and TRBJ2-1; the DNA was not used to check the table's D call, TRBD1. TRBV21-1 is marked as a pseudogene. CDR3 length: 21 amino acids. In nucleotides, the CDR3 is TGTGCCAGCAGCACTCCAGAGGGGCAGGGGGCTAGCCCGAGCTCCTACAATGAGCAGTTCTTC. It is translated as CASSTPEGQGASPSSYNEQFF.

This clonotype occurred a few times. This chain connects TRBV6-1 to TRBJ2-1, with 8 bases fitting TRBD2. Germline CDR1 reads MNHNS; CDR2 reads SASEGT. The CDR3 is 15 amino acids. V gave up 2 bases and J gave up 9 bases; unmatched junction bases: 9. CDR3 nucleotide sequence: TGTGCCAGCAGTGAAACCGGGACTAGGATTAGTGAGCAGTTCTTC. Translated, it gives CASSETGTRISEQFF.

The chain uses TRBV27 and TRBJ1-5, with D maybe TRBD1 (5 bases). V lost 8 bases and J lost 7, with 12 bases in between. CDR3 length equals 12 residues. The germline V gene encodes CDR1 MNHEY and CDR2 SMNVEV (reference sequence). CDR3 loop: CASAQGGQPQHF. The CDR3 DNA reads as TGTGCCAGCGCTCAGGGAGGGCAGCCCCAGCATTTT.

The chain combines TRBV30 with TRBJ1-1, with D maybe TRBD1 (5 bases). The V gene's germline CDR1 is GTSNPN and CDR2 SVGIG (reference sequence). The CDR3 has 13 residues. V shed 3 bases and J shed 2 bases, with 10 bases lying between them. CDR3: CAWRSDSNTEAFF. The CDR3 bases are TGTGCCTGGAGATCCGACAGTAACACTGAAGCTTTCTTT.

The chain links TRBV5-6 to TRBJ2-3; D is uncertain. The germline V and J ends were trimmed by 4 bases and 0 bases, with 21 bases remaining between them. The CDR3 consists of 18 residues. The germline V gene encodes CDR1 SGHDT and CDR2 YYEEEE. The CDR3 spells CASSAVGDPVSSTDTQYF. In DNA form, the CDR3 reads TGTGCCAGCAGCGCCGTTGGAGACCCTGTGTCTAGCACAGATACGCAGTATTTT.

The J gene is TRBJ2-7, the V gene TRBV12-3 or TRBV12-4, with D unresolved. This CDR3 has 13 amino acids. Trimming stripped 6 bases from V and 3 bases from J, with 12 bases between. The CDR3 DNA is TGTGCCAGCAGGATCGGACCCAGCTACGAGCAGTACTTC. Translating gives CASRIGPSYEQYF.

About this clonotype itself: An end of the junction does not agree with germline; a read error may underlie this. The V call is TRBV7-6, the J call TRBJ2-3; 10 bases line up with TRBD1. Germline lookup yields CDR1 SGHVS and CDR2 FNYEAQ. The CDR3 consists of 15 residues. DNA for the CDR3: TGTGCCTGCAGCCTGGGGACAGGGGAGGGCGATACGCAGTATTTT. It encodes CACSLGTGEGDTQYF.

The chain couples TRBV4-1 to TRBJ2-2; tentative D call: TRBD1 (6 bases). From germline, CDR1 is MGHRA and CDR2 YSYEKL. CDR3 size: 16 residues. The germline V and J ends were trimmed by 3 bases and 2 bases, with 13 bases remaining between them. CDR3 in DNA: TGCGCCAGCAGCCAGTTTCAGGGGTATAACACCGGGGAGCTGTTTTTT. This encodes CASSQFQGYNTGELFF.

This clonotype was observed a few times. The V call is TRBV9, the J call TRBJ2-3; 9 nucleotides line up with TRBD2. Germline-derived CDR1 and CDR2 are SGDLS and YYNGEE. The length of the CDR3 is 16 residues. V shed 1 base, J shed 3 bases, and the junction held 6 bases outside the gene matches. CDR3 sequence reads: CASSVTAGGPTDTQYF. The CDR3 bases are TGTGCCAGCAGCGTAACGGCGGGAGGGCCAACAGATACGCAGTATTTT.

Notes on this clonotype: At one end, the junction sequence differs from germline, possibly due to a read error. V gene TRBV4-1 combines with J gene TRBJ1-2, with 7 bases matching TRBD1. Per germline, CDR1 MGHRA and CDR2 YSYEKL. The CDR3 has 19 residues. The CDR3 spells CTSSQDLLDRKRGNYGYTF. The CDR3 bases are TGCACCAGCAGCCAAGATCTTCTGGACAGGAAAAGGGGAAACTATGGCTACACCTTC.

This clonotype was picked up a small number of times. This sequence joins TRBV4-2 and TRBJ2-1; 16 bases align to TRBD2. Germline loops: CDR1 LGHNA, CDR2 YNFKEQ. The length of the CDR3 is 18 residues. Trimming cost V 0 bases and J 5 bases; bases outside gene matches: 4. The CDR3, as DNA: TGTGCCAGCAGCCAAGAGGGACTAGCGGGAGGGGGAAACAATGAGCAGTTCTTC. Its protein product is CASSQEGLAGGGNNEQFF.

This clonotype appeared a few times. V usage is TRBV28 and J usage is TRBJ1-2; D is undetermined. Trimming cost V 2 bases and J 8 bases, with 18 bases left between them. CDR1 is MDHEN and CDR2 is SYDVKM in the germline V gene. This CDR3 contains 15 residues. The CDR3 DNA reads TGTGCCAGCAGTTTAGCGGGCGGCCGGGTTGAGGGCTACACCTTC. It translates to CASSLAGGRVEGYTF.

This clonotype was picked up one time. V gene TRBV5-1 combines with J gene TRBJ2-1; perhaps TRBD2 as D (8 bases). CDR3 length equals 18 residues. Trimming took off 0 bases at V and 8 bases at J, with 24 bases between the two ends. Germline loops: CDR1 SGHRS, CDR2 YFSETQ. The CDR3 reads CASSLAGTSGGGGDEQFF. The CDR3 nucleotides read TGCGCCAGCAGCTTGGCCGGCACTAGCGGAGGGGGCGGGGATGAGCAGTTCTTC.

V and J are TRBV6-1 and TRBJ1-1, with D unresolved. V was trimmed by 2 bases and J by 3 bases, leaving 7 bases between them. The length of the CDR3 is 13 residues. From germline, CDR1 is MNHNS and CDR2 SASEGT. In DNA form, the CDR3 reads TGTGCCAGCAGTGAAACCATCGACACTGAAGCTTTCTTT. Its protein product is CASSETIDTEAFF.

V gene TRBV18 combines with J gene TRBJ2-7; D is uncertain. Between the trimmed V and J ends, which lost 5 bases and 1 base, there was a span of 9 bases. The CDR3 totals 13 residues. Germline V CDR1 and CDR2: KGHSH, LQKENI. Here the CDR3 reads CASSIMSSYEQYF. DNA of the CDR3: TGTGCCAGCTCAATCATGAGTTCCTACGAGCAGTACTTC.

The gene calls are TRBV6-4 and TRBJ2-3; D could derive from TRBD1 or TRBD2 (5 bases each). Per the germline V gene, CDR1 is MRHNA and CDR2 is SNTAGT. Trimming took 6 bases from V and 4 from J, leaving 17 bases between them. The CDR3 length is 15 residues. The CDR3 sequence: CASSTTVLGADTQYF. The CDR3 DNA is TGTGCCAGCAGCACAACAGTACTAGGGGCAGATACGCAGTATTTT.

This clonotype was counted many times. Mismatch with germline at one junction end may stem from a read error. The chain employs TRBV4-1 and TRBJ1-2; the match to TRBD1 covers 9 bases. Germline V CDR1 and CDR2: MGHRA, YSYEKL. CDR3 length equals 13 residues. CDR3 coding DNA: TGTGCCAGCAGTCGGGACAGGGACTATGGCTACACCTTC. Amino acids: CASSRDRDYGYTF.